This T cell receptor beta chain was profiled in a study of T cell responses to AZD1222 COVID-19 vaccine. Measured with immunoSEQ multiplex PCR; TCRdb has only the in-frame clones, and not every one. Counted here are around 140,000 clones, 65% to 90% occurring once; the ten biggest clones make up about a fifth. The germline V gene has CDR1 SQVTM and CDR2 ANQGSEA. CDR3 length equals 13 residues. Trimming took off 1 base at V and 8 bases at J, with 14 bases between the two ends. The chain couples TRBV29-1 to TRBJ2-5; possibly TRBD2 for D (6 bases). Specimen: peripheral blood, collected on day 0 of AZD1222 vaccination. This TCR came from an adult in good health. CDR3 region: CSVEGQLGGTQYF. CDR3 nucleotides: TGCAGCGTTGAAGGGCAATTGGGGGGAACCCAGTACTTC.